This entry describes one T cell receptor (beta chain). The antigen it recognizes is unknown. Base qualities are not provided; no much larger clone lies one nucleotide away. The collaborating institutions used their own protocols to collect whole blood in K2EDTA tubes. For TCRbeta analysis, collaborators shipped samples as frozen whole blood, isolated PBMCs, or DNA extracted from either of those sample types. TCRbeta CDR3 regions were amplified from genomic DNA using the immunoSEQ Assay, a bias-controlled multiplex PCR. The study's own analysis went as follows. The number of nucleated cells in each sample was estimated by amplification of reference gene primers within the assay. Sequence reads were collapsed and filtered to measure the absolute abundance of every unique TCRbeta CDR3 rearrangement. Productive Simpson clonality was computed per sample as the square root of Simpson's diversity index over productive rearrangements. Sourced from immuneACCESS, this table was stored by TCRdb with only in-frame sequences that have V and J called. A share of the clones is absent; for the studies checked, an unresolved V gene accounts for under half, and the remainder has no known explanation. The V and J calls and clone size were taken over from that table, and D and trimming were inferred from the DNA. The sample has tens of thousands of clones on record, about 87% of them singletons. Of the sample, 3.5% is held by the ten largest clones.

Spanning cysteine to phenylalanine, the CDR3 consists of 15 amino acids. The sequence is cut down to CDR3 DNA, 45 bases in frame from base 1. For this chain, trimming is 5 bases at the V end and 7 bases at the J end, and the number of junction bases without a gene match is 10. Looking up the germline V gene yields CDR1 SGHAT and CDR2 FQNNGV. This sample is drawn from a study of blood T cell repertoires in COVID-19 (dated by TCRdb to 2018 to 2020). Context from the whole study: Collaborator samples came from the United States, Italy and Spain and covered acute and convalescent phases of COVID-19. A freely available public database, intended as a resource for researchers studying the immune response to SARS-CoV-2, is where the repertoires were released. Deeply sampled blood TCRbeta repertoires from subjects exposed to, actively infected with, or recovered from COVID-19 were included in the dataset. The samples were drawn from two sources: the first 160 participants of the ongoing ImmuneRACE study, and 1,254 subjects contributed by 6 global collaborators. Nearly every sample came with metadata listing a de-identified subject ID, COVID-19 status, age in years and sex. Where available, HLA class I and class II types were obtained from metadata supplied by the sample provider rather than from assay-based typing. The material from the prospective study consisted of cDNA or gDNA derived from T cells, B-cell-depleted T cells, or PBMCs.

Overall study results and their limits: How much clinical and demographic metadata was included differed by source and by participant, and the metadata was provided uncurated.

Sequencing input: peripheral blood. The sequence is built from TRBV11-2 and TRBJ1-2, with 10 bases matching TRBD1. The clonotype was recovered from a human donor in a cohort sampled during active COVID-19. The CDR3 here reads CASSKPGQGTFGYTF. The DNA sequence reads TGTGCCAGCAGCAAGCCGGGACAGGGGACCTTTGGCTACACCTTC.